The 2 T cell receptor beta chains listed next were all sequenced from one sample in a study of vaccination effects on CD4 cells after COVID-19. Their target antigens are unknown. Cultured cells yielded isolated CD4+ T cells after about ten days. Data came from immunoSEQ multiplex PCR; TCRdb stores just in-frame clones and leaves some out. This table has about 72,000 clones, roughly three quarters appearing once. The sequenced sample was CD4+ T cells from PBMCs cultured without peptide, obtained before COVID-19 vaccination. Receptor source: a human donor who received a COVID-19 vaccine.

By its share, this clone is large. The chain joins TRBV25-1 to TRBJ2-2, with 9 nucleotides matching TRBD1. CDR3 size: 15 residues. The trim removed 6 bases at V and 1 base at J, leaving 3 bases unmatched. Germline CDR1 and CDR2: MGHDK and SYGVNS. The CDR3 protein is CASRPGQGNTGELFF. The CDR3 DNA reads TGTGCCAGCAGGCCGGGACAGGGGAACACCGGGGAGCTGTTTTTT.

The rearrangement uses TRBV12-3 or TRBV12-4 and TRBJ1-3; D remains ambiguous. V lost 7 bases and J 6 bases, leaving 10 bases between the germline ends. The CDR3 totals 12 residues. The CDR3 protein is CASTRRENTIYF. In nucleotides, the CDR3 is TGTGCCAGCACCCGGAGGGAAAACACCATATATTTT.